These 10 T cell receptor beta chains came from one sample sequenced in a study of tissue T cells after allogeneic stem cell transplantation. Assay: immunoSEQ multiplex PCR; the TCRdb copy retains only in-frame clones and omits some. The data contain about 50,000 clones, roughly four fifths of them singletons. The sample comprised sorted cells pooled from one or two spleens. Every receptor here comes from a pool of C57BL/6 mice in good health.

Points on this clone: Mouse names are used for the genes. Read sequence stops 1 residue before the CDR3 end, and the germline J gene provides the missing end. This rearrangement joins TRBV5 to TRBJ2-1; 8 bases map to TRBD1. The CDR3 is 15 residues long. Germline lookup yields CDR1 LGHNA and CDR2 YNLKQL (reference sequence). J was trimmed by 7 bases and V by 0 bases; bases with no gene match: 5. The CDR3: CASSQDYRGWAEQFF. The covered CDR3 bases are TGTGCCAGCAGCCAAGATTACAGGGGGTGGGCTGAGCAGTTC.

Comments on this clone: Gene names and germline refer to mouse. The CDR3 protein is CASSPNTEVFF. The sequenced CDR3 bases are TGTGCCAGCTCTCCAAACACAGAAGTCTTC. V and J are TRBV12-1 and TRBJ1-1, with D uncertain. The read falls 1 residue short of the CDR3 end, and the missing part is taken from the germline J gene. Trimming stripped 2 bases from V and 0 bases from J, with 0 bases between. Germline V gives CDR1 SGHSN, CDR2 HYEKVE. The CDR3 runs 11 residues. The variable domain in full, completed from reference TRBV12-1 and TRBJ1-1, reads DSGVVQSPRHIIKEKGGRSVLTCIPISGHSNVVWYQQTLGKELKFLIQHYEKVERDKGFLPSRFSVQQFDDYHSEMNMSALELEDSAMYFCASSPNTEVFFGKGTRLTVV.

Concerning this clone itself: Gene names refer to mouse genes. The CDR3 is cut off 1 residue early in the read; its end comes from the germline J gene. This chain uses TRBV15 with TRBJ2-7; 13 nucleotides match TRBD2. Germline trimming cut 6 bases from V and 6 bases from J; bases unmatched to any gene: 8. CDR3 length equals 15 residues. Per the germline V gene, CDR1 is SGHND and CDR2 is FRSKSL. CDR3 bases read: TGTGCCAGCAGCCGGACTGGGGGGGCGCGGTTTGAACAGTAC. Translating it yields CASSRTGGARFEQY. The full CDR3 is CASSRTGGARFEQYF.

Remarks on this clone: The germline and genes are mouse ones. The sequence runs out 1 residue before the end of the CDR3; the remainder is reconstructed from the germline J gene. V and J are TRBV3 and TRBJ2-2; 9 nucleotides align to TRBD2. The J segment lost 6 bases and the V segment lost 5 bases, leaving 4 bases of the junction unmatched. The germline gives CDR1 SNHLY, CDR2 FYNGKV (reference sequence). The CDR3 consists of 14 residues. This CDR3 reads CASSAGLGPGQLYF. CDR3 DNA (partial): TGTGCCAGCAGCGCGGGACTGGGACCCGGGCAGCTCTAC.

As regards this clone: Gene names are the mouse ones. The sequenced fragment ends 1 residue before the CDR3 boundary, so the rest is inferred from the germline J gene. The V gene is TRBV20, the J gene TRBJ1-4; D remains ambiguous. This CDR3 has 11 amino acids. The V gene lost 1 base and the J gene lost 6 bases, with 3 bases spanning the gap. Germline V lookup: CDR1 GFQATS, CDR2 STVNSAI. The CDR3 here is CGARGDERLFF. The covered CDR3 bases are TGTGGTGCTAGGGGAGACGAAAGATTATTT.

Comment on this clone: Here the gene names and germline are mouse. The sequenced part of the CDR3 DNA is TGTGCCAGCAGTCTCCTGGGACAGGGGGGTTATGAACAGTAC. It encodes CASSLLGQGGYEQY. The full CDR3 protein reads CASSLLGQGGYEQYF. The genes are TRBV26 and TRBJ2-7; 11 bases are a match to TRBD1. The CDR3 goes on 1 residue after the read ends, and that part is filled in from the germline J gene. After removal of 3 bases from V and 4 bases from J, the junction contained 5 bases not matched to a gene. The CDR3 spans 15 residues. The germline V gene has CDR1 KGHPV and CDR2 FQNQEV (reference sequence).

Comments on this clone: Gene names and germline match the mouse. The read gets to within 1 residue of the CDR3 end, and the germline J gene fills in the rest. This rearrangement joins TRBV13-2 to TRBJ2-7, with a weak D call TRBD2 (6 bases). Germline V gene data show CDR1 as NNHNN and CDR2 as SYGAGS (reference sequence). CDR3 length: 14 residues. The V end was cut by 1 base, the J end by 3 bases, with 11 bases between. The part of the CDR3 DNA that was read is TGTGCCAGCGGTGATCCTGGGGCCGTCTATGAACAGTAC. Translation gives CASGDPGAVYEQY. The CDR3 in full is CASGDPGAVYEQYF.

As concerns this clone: The germline and genes are mouse ones. The read terminates 1 residue ahead of where the CDR3 ends, so the germline J gene completes it. The rearrangement links TRBV1 to TRBJ1-3; TRBD1 matches 7 bases. The CDR3 length is 14 residues. Germline assignment: CDR1 NSQYPW and CDR2 LRSPGD (reference sequence). The V gene end was trimmed by 4 bases and the J gene end by 0 bases; junction bases not matched to a gene: 0. CDR3 loop: CTCSGQGSGNTLYF. CDR3 DNA, as far as it was read: TGCACCTGCAGTGGACAGGGTTCTGGAAATACGCTCTAT. The full variable domain, rest sourced from reference TRBV1 and TRBJ1-3, is VTLLEQNPRWRLVPRGQAVNLRCILKNSQYPWMSWYQQDLQKQLQWLFTLRSPGDKEVKSLPGADYLATRVTDTELRLQVANMSQGRTLYCTCSGQGSGNTLYFGEGSRLIVV.

As to this clone: Germline and genes: mouse. The read terminates 1 residue ahead of where the CDR3 ends, so the germline J gene completes it. The V and J genes are TRBV13-1 and TRBJ2-5; D is tentatively TRBD1 or TRBD2 (6 bases each). V gave up 2 bases and J gave up 6 bases, with 13 bases separating them. The CDR3 has 14 residues. Germline assignment: CDR1 NSHNY and CDR2 SYGAGN. Partial CDR3 DNA: TGTGCCAGCAGTGAAGACGGGGGCGGGGACACCCAGTAC. Encoded protein: CASSEDGGGDTQY. The full CDR3 protein reads CASSEDGGGDTQYF.

This clone has a single count. The gene symbols are mouse symbols. The read stops 1 residue short of the end of the CDR3; the missing end is completed from the germline J gene. This chain joins TRBV31 and TRBJ2-5; D uncertain. The V end lost 0 bases, the J end lost 1 base, and 8 bases lay between the germline ends. The CDR3 has 14 amino acids. Germline CDR1 is GKSSPN and CDR2 is SITVG. CDR3 bases read: TGTGCCTGGAGTCTAGACGGGGACCAAGACACCCAGTAC. Its translation is CAWSLDGDQDTQY. The CDR3 in full is CAWSLDGDQDTQYF.